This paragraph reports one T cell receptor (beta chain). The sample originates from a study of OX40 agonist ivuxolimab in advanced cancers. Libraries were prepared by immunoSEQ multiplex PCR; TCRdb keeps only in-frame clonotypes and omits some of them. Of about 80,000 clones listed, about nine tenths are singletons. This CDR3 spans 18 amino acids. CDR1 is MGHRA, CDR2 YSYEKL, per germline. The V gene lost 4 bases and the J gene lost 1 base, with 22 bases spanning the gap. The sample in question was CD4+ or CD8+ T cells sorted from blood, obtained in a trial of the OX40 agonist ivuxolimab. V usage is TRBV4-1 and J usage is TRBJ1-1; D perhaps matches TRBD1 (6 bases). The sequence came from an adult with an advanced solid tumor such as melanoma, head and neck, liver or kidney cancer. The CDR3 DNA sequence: TGCGCCAGCAGCCCTCTTGTCCCTGTAGGACAGACGAACACTGAAGCTTTCTTT. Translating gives CASSPLVPVGQTNTEAFF.